Described below is a single TCR beta chain sequence and its context. The antigen is unknown. The CDR3 is 17 residues long. Germline CDR1 is LNHDA and CDR2 is SQIVND (reference sequence). Trimming shortened V by 1 base and J by 0 bases, and 10 bases separated the two germline ends. The RNA input was about 0.45 to 1 ug, and it was reverse transcribed with random hexamers. TCRdb processed the immunoSEQ multiplex PCR reads anew with MiXCR; each CDR3 protein has one entry. The repertoire has some 120,000 distinct CDR3 sequences, about 93% of them found once; the top ten carry around 0.21%. This sample was taken from a study of CD8 T cells in Susac syndrome. The study's findings and limits: Five or six Susac-specific public clones appeared in CD8+ TEMRA repertoires, and over 15 in total CD8+ repertoires. The study recognized that the number of individuals in its TCR sequencing and HLA analysis was relatively small.

Sequencing input: CD8+ T cells from PBMCs. The chain joins TRBV19 to TRBJ2-6; no firm D call. This receptor was obtained from a human donor with Susac syndrome. The CDR3 DNA reads TGTGCCAGTAGTATAGTGCCAGGAATCTCTGGGGCCAACGTCCTGACTTTC. Translated: CASSIVPGISGANVLTF.